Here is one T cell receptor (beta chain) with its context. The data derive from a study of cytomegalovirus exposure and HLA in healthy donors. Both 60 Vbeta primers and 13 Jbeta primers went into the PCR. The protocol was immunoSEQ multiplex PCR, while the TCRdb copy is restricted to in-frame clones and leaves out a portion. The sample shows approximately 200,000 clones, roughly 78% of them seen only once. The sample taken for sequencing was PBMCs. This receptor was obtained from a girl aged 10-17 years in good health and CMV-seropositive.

The CDR3 reads CASSQIQGKDYNSPLHF. CDR3 nucleotides: TGCGCCAGCAGCCAAATACAGGGAAAGGACTATAATTCACCCCTCCACTTT. The rearrangement joins TRBV4-1 to TRBJ1-6; weak D call: TRBD1 (6 bases). Between the trimmed V and J ends, which lost 2 bases and 3 bases, there was a span of 14 bases. Germline CDR1 MGHRA, CDR2 YSYEKL. This CDR3 contains 17 residues.